Below, one T cell receptor beta chain is given with its context. This CDR3 is built from 15 residues. J was trimmed by 6 bases and V by 5 bases; bases with no gene match: 6. One entry per CDR3 protein, called by TCRdb with MiXCR from the 5' RACE reads. The sample gives about 180,000 distinct CDR3 sequences, roughly 20% of which show up once; approximately 4% is in the top ten. This record comes from a study of T-cell memory formation after mild COVID-19. This chain links TRBV12-3 or TRBV12-4 with TRBJ2-1; TRBD2 matches at 11 bases. The origin of this receptor is a man aged 18 to 35 who had mild COVID-19 (a few samples of this study predate the infection). Cell type and time point are not known. The sample comprised PBMCs or a T cell subset sorted from them (not recorded which). CDR3 nucleotides: TGTGCCAGCAGTCAACCGGGACTAGCGGTCAATGAGCAGTTCTTC. Translated: CASSQPGLAVNEQFF.